This entry features one T cell receptor (beta chain) sequence. From blood CD8+ and CD4+ T cells, TCR beta sequences were generated. In the multiple sclerosis control group, patients were treatment-naive and had stable or active relapsing-remitting disease. TEMRA cells were FACS-enriched, while CD8+ and CD4+ T cells were negatively isolated. The sample originates from a study of CD8 T cells in Susac syndrome. CDR1 and CDR2 from the germline V gene are SGHAT and FQNNGV. CDR3 size: 16 residues. V trimming: 5 bases; J trimming: 1 base; junction bases outside the gene matches: 3. An amount of RNA that ranged from 0.5 to 1 ug was reverse transcribed with random hexamers. The authors amplified TCR beta CDR3 across 54 Vbeta and 13 Jbeta using immunoSEQ multiplex PCR. TCRdb fed the immunoSEQ multiplex PCR reads into MiXCR, producing one record per CDR3 protein. This table has 180,000 or so distinct CDR3 sequences, roughly 95% appearing once.

The clonotype comes from a human donor with multiple sclerosis. Source material: CD4+ T cells from PBMCs. J is TRBJ2-7 and V is TRBV11-2; 15 nucleotides line up with TRBD2. The chain's CDR3 is CASSRTSGGGSYEQYF. CDR3 sequence (DNA): TGTGCCAGCAGCAGGACTAGCGGGGGGGGATCCTACGAGCAGTACTTC.